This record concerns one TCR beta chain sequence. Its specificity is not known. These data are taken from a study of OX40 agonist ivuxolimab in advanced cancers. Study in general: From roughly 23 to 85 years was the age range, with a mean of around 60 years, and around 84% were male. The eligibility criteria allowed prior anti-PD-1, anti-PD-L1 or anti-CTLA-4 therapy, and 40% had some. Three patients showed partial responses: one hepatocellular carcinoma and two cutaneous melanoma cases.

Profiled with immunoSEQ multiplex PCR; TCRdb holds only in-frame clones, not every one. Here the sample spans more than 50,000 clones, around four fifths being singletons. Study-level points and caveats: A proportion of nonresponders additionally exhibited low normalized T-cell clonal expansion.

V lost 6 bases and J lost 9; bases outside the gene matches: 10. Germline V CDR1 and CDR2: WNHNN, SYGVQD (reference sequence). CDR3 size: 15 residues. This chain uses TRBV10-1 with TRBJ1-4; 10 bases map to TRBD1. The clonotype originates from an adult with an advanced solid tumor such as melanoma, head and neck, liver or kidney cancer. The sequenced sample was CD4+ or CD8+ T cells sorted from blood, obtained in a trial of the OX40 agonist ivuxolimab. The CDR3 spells CASRGWGTGEKKLFF. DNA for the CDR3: TGCGCCAGCAGGGGGTGGGGGACAGGGGAGAAAAAACTGTTTTTT.